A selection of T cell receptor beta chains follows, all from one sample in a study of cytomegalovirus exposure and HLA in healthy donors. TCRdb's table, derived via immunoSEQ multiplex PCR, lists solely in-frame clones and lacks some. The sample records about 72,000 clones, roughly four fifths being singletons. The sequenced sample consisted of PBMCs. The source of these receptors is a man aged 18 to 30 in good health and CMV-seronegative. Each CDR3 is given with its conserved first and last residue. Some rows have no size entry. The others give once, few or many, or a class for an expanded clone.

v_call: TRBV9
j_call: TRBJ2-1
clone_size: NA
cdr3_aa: CASSVRLSSSYNEQFF

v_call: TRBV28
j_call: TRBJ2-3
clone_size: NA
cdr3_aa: CASSLLRERWDTQYF

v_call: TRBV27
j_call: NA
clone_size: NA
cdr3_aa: CASSSGQGYEQYF

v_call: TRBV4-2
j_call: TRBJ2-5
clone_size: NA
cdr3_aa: CASSQEGTSGGHQETQYF

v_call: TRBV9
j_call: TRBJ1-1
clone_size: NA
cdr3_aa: CASSVAGPGQNTEAFF

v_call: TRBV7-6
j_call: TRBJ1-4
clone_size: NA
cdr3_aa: CASSLNWHSATNEKLFF

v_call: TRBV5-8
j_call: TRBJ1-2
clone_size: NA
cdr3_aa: CASSLFPPGYGYTF

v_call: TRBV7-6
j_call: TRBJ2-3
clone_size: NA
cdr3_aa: CASSLGGTGSTDTQYF

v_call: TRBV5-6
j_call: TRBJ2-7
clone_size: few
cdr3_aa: CASSLSFRGVDSYEQYF

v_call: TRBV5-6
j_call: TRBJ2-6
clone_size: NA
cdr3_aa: CASSFPAGLGGANVLTF

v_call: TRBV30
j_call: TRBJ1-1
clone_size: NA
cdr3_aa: CAWSVKRRHRMNTEAFF

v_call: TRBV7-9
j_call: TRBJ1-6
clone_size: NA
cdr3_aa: CASSLGGQVESPLHF

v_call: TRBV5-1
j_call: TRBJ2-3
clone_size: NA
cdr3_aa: CASSSTGTVITDTQYF

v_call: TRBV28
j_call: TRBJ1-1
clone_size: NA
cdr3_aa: CASSSWAMNTEAFF

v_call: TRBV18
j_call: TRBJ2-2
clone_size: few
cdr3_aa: CASSSGRTGELFF

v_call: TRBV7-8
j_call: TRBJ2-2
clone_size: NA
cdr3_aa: CASSLGLAGGINTGELFF

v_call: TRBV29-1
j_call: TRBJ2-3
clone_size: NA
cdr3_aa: CSAMGLAGFDDTDTQYF

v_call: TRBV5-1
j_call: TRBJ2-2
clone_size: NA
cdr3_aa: CASSLLVAGELFF

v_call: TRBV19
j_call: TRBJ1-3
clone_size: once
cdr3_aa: CASSMIASSGNTIYF

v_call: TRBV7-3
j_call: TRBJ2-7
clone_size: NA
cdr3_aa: CASSLKNWTSGRGPLYEQYF

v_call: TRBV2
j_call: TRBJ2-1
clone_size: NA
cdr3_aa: CASTRLNRGQNNEQFF

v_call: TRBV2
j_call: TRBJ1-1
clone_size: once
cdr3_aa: CASSGDNTEAFF

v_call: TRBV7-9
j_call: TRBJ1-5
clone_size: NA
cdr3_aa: CASSWDRAQPQHF

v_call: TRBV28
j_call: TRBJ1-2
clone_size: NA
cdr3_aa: CASSSTYSGQGEGYTF

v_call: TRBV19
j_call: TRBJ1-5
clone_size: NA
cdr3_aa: CASSSGSLGSQPQHF

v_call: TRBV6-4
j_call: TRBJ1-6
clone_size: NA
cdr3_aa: CASRDWDKNSPLHF

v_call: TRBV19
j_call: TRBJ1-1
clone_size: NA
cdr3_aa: CASSTATVNTEAFF

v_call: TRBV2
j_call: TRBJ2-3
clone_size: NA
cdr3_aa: CASSEVPSRYF

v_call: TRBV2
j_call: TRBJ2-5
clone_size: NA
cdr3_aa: CASSVASVPGSQYF

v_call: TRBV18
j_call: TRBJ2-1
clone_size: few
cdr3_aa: CASSPPWADEQFF

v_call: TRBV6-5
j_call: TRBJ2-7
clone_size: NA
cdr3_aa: CASSLLDSSYEQYF

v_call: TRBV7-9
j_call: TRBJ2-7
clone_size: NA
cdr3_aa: CSSSPLSYEQYF

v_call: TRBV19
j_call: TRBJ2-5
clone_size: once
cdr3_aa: CASSISAGVETQYF

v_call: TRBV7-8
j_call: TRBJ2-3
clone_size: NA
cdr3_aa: CASSALQGARDTQYF

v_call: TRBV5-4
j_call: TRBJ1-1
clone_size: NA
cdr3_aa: CASSLASLQGLFF

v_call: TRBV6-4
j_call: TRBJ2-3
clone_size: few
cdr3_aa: CASSDSGGADTQYF

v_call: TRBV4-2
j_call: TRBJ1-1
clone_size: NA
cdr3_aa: CASSQGGGEAFF

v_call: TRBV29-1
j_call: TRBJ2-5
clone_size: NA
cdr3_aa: CSVDRVETQYF

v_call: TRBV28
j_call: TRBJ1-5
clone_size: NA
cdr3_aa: CASRLSPQPQHF

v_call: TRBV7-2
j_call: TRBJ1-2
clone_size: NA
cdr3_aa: CASSLTGGSDYGYTF

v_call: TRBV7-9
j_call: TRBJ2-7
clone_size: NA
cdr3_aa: CASSWGTGSHPYEQYF

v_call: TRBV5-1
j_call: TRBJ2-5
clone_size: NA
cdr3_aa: CASSPHGGTTGVETQYF

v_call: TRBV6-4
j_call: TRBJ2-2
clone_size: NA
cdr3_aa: CASSPDPGGTGELFF

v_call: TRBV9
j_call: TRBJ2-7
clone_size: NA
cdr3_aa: CASSVAPLEAGVYEQYF

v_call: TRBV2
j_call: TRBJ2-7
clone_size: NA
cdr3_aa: CASTGDDYEQYF

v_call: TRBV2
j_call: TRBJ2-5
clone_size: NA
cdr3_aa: CASSDKSGFETQYF

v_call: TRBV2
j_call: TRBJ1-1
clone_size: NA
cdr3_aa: CASRVLQGTEAFF

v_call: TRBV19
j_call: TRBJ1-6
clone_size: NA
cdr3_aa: CASSIEGSSPLHF